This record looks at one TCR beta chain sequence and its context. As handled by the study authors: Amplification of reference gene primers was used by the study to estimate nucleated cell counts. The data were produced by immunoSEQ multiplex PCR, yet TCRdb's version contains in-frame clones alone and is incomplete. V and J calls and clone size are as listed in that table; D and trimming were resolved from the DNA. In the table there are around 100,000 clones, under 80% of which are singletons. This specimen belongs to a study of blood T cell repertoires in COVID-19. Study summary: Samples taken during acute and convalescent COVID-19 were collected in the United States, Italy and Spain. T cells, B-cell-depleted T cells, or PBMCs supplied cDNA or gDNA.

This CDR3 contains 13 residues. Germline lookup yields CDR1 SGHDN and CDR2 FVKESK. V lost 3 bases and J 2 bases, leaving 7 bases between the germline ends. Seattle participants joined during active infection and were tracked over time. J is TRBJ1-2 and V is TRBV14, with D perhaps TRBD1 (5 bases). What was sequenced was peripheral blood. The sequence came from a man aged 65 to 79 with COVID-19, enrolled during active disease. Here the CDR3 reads CASSQEGNYGYTF. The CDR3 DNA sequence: TGTGCCAGCAGCCAGGAGGGGAACTATGGCTACACCTTC.